The present T cell receptor beta chain was sequenced within a study of T cell responses to AZD1222 COVID-19 vaccine. Regarding the study as a whole: CD4 TCRs linked to vaccination spanned spike, dominating at 160-218 and 743-854.

Libraries were prepared by immunoSEQ multiplex PCR; TCRdb keeps only in-frame clonotypes and omits some of them. Of roughly 81,000 clones listed, approximately 88% are singletons. This clone was observed a handful of times. Its antigen is currently unknown. Germline CDR1 is MNHEY and CDR2 is SMNVEV (reference sequence). V was clipped by 5 bases and J by 4 bases, with 2 bases between them. The CDR3 is 11 amino acids. Material: peripheral blood, obtained on day 0 of AZD1222 vaccination. The chain combines TRBV27 with TRBJ2-2; D gene ambiguous. This sequence originates from an adult in good health. CDR3 nucleotides: TGTGCCAGCAGTCGCACCGGGGAGCTGTTTTTT. Translation: CASSRTGELFF.